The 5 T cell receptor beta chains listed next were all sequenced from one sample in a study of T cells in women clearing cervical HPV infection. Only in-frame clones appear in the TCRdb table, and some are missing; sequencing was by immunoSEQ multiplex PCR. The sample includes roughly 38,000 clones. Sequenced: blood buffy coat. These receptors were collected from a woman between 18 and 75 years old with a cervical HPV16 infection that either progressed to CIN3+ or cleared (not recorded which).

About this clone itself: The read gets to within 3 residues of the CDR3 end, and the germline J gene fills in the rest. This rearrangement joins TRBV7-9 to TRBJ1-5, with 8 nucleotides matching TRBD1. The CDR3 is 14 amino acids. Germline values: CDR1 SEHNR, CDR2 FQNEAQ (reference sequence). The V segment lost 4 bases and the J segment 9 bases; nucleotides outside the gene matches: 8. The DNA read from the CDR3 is TGTGCCAGCAGCTCCGGACAGGGACCTTCGCCC. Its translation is CASSSGQGPSP. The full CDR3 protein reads CASSSGQGPSPQHF.

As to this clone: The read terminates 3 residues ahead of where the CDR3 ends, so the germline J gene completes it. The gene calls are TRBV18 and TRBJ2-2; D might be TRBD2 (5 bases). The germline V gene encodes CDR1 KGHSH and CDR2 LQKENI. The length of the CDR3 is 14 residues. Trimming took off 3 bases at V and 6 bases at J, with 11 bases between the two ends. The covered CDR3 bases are TGTGCCAGCTCACCCCTAGCAGATGCCGGGGAG. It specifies CASSPLADAGE. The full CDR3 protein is CASSPLADAGELFF.

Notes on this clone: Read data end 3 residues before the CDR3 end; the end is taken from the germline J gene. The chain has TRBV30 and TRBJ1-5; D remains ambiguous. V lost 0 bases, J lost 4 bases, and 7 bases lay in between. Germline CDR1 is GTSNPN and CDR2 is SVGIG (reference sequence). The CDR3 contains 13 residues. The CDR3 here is CAWSVQRNQPQHF. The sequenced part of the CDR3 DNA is TGTGCCTGGAGTGTACAGAGAAATCAGCCC.

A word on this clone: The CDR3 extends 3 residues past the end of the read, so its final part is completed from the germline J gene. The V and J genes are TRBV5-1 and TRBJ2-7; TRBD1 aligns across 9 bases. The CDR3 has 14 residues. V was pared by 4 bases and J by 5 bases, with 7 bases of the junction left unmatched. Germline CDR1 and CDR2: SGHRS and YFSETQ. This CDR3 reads CASSPGTGLHEQYF. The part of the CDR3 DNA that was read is TGCGCCAGCAGCCCCGGGACAGGGTTGCACGAG.

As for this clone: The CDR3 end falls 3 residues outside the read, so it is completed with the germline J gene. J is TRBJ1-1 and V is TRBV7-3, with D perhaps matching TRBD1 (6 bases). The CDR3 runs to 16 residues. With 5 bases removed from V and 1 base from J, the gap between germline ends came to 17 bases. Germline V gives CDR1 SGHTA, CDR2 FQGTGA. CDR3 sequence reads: CASSIRRGLTNTEAFF. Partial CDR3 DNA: TGTGCCAGCAGCATCCGGCGGGGGCTTACGAACACTGAA.